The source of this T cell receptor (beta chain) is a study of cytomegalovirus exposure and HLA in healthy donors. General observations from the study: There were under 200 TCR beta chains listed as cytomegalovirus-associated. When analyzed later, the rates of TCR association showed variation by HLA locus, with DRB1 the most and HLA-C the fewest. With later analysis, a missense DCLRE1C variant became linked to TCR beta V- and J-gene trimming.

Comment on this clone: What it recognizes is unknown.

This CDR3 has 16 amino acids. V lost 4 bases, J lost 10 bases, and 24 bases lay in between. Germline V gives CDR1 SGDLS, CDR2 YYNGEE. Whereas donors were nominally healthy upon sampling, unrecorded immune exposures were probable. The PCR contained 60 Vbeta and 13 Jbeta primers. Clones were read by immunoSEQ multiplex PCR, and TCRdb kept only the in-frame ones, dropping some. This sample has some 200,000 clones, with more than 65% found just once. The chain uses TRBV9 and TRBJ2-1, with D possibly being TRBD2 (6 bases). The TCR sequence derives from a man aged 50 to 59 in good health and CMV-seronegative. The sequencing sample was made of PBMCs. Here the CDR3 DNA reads TGTGCCAGCAGCACCTTAAACGGGACTCGACGTGGGGAGCAGTTCTTC. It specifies CASSTLNGTRRGEQFF.